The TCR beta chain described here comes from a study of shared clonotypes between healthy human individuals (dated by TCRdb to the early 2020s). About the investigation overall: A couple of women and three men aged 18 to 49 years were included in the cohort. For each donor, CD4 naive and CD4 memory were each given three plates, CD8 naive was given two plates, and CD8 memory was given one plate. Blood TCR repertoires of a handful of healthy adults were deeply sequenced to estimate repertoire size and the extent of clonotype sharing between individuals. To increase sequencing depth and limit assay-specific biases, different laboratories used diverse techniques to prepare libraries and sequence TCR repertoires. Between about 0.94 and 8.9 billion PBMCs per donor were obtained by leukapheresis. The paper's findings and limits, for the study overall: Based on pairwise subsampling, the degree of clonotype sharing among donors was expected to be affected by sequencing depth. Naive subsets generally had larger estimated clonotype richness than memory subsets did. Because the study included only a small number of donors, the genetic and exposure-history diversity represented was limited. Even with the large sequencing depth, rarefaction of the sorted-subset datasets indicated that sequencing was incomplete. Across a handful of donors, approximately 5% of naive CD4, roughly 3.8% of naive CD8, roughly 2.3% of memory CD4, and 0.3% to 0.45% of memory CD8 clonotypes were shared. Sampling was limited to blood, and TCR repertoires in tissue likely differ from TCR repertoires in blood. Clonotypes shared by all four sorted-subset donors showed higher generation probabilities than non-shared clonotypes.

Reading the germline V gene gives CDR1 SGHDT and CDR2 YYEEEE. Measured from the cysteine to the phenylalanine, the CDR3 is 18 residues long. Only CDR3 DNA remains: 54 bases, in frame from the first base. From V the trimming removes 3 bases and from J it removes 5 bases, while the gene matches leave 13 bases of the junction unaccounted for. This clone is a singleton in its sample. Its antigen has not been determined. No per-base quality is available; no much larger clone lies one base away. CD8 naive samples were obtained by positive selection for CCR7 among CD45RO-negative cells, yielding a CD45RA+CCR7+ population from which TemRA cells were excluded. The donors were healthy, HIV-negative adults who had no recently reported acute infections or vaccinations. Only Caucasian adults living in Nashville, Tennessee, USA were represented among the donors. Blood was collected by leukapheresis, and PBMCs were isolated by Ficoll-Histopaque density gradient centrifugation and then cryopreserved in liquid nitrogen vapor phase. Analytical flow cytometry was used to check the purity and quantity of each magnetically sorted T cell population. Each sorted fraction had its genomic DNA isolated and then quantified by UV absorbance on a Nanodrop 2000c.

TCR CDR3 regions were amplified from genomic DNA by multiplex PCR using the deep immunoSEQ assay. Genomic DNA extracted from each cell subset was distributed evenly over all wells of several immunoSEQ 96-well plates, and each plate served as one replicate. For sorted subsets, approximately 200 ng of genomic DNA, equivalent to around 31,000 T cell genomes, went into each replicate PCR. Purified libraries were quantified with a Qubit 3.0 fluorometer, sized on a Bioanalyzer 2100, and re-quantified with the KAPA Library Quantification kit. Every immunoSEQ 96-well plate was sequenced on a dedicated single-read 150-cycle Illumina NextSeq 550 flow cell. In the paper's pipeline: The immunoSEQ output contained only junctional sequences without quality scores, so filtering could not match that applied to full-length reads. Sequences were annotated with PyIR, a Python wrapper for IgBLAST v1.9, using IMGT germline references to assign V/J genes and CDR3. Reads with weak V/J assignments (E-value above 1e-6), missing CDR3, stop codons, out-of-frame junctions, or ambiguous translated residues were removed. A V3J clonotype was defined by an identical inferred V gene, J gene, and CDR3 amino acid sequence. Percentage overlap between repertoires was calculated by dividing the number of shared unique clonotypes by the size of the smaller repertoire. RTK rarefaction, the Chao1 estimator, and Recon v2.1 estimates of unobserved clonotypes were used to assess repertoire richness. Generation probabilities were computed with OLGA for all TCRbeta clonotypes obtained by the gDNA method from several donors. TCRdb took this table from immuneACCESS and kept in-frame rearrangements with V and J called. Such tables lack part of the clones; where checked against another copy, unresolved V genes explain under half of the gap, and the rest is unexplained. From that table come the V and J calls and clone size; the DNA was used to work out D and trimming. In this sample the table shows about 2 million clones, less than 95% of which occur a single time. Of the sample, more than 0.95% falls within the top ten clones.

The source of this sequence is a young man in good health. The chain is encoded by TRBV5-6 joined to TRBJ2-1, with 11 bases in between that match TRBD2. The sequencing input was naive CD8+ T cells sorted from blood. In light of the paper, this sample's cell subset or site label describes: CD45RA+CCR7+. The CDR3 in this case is CASSSGLAAYGGDNEQFF. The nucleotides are TGTGCCAGCAGCTCGGGACTAGCGGCGTACGGAGGGGACAATGAGCAGTTCTTC. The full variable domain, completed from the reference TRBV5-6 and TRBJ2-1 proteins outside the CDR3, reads DAGVTQSPTHLIKTRGQQVTLRCSPKSGHDTVSWYQQALGQGPQFIFQYYEEEERQRGNFPDRFSGHQFPNYSSELNVNALLLGDSALYLCASSSGLAAYGGDNEQFFGPGTRLTVL.